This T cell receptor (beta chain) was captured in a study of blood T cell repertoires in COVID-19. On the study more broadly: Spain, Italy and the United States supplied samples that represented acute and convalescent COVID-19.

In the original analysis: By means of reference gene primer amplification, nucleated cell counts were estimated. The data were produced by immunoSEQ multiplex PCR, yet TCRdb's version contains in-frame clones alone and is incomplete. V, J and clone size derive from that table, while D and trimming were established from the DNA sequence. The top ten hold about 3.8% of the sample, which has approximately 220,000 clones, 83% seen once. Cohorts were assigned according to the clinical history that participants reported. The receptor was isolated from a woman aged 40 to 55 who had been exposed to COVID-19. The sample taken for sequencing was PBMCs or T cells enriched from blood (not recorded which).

CDR3 in amino acids: CASSEESSGRAPLHF. CDR3 nucleotide sequence: TGTGCCAGCAGTGAAGAGAGTAGTGGGCGGGCACCCCTCCACTTT. The chain carries TRBV6-1 and TRBJ1-6, with D hard to call. Trimming removed 1 base at V and 11 bases at J, with 15 bases between. CDR1 and CDR2 from the germline V gene are MNHNS and SASEGT. This CDR3 is 15 amino acids long.